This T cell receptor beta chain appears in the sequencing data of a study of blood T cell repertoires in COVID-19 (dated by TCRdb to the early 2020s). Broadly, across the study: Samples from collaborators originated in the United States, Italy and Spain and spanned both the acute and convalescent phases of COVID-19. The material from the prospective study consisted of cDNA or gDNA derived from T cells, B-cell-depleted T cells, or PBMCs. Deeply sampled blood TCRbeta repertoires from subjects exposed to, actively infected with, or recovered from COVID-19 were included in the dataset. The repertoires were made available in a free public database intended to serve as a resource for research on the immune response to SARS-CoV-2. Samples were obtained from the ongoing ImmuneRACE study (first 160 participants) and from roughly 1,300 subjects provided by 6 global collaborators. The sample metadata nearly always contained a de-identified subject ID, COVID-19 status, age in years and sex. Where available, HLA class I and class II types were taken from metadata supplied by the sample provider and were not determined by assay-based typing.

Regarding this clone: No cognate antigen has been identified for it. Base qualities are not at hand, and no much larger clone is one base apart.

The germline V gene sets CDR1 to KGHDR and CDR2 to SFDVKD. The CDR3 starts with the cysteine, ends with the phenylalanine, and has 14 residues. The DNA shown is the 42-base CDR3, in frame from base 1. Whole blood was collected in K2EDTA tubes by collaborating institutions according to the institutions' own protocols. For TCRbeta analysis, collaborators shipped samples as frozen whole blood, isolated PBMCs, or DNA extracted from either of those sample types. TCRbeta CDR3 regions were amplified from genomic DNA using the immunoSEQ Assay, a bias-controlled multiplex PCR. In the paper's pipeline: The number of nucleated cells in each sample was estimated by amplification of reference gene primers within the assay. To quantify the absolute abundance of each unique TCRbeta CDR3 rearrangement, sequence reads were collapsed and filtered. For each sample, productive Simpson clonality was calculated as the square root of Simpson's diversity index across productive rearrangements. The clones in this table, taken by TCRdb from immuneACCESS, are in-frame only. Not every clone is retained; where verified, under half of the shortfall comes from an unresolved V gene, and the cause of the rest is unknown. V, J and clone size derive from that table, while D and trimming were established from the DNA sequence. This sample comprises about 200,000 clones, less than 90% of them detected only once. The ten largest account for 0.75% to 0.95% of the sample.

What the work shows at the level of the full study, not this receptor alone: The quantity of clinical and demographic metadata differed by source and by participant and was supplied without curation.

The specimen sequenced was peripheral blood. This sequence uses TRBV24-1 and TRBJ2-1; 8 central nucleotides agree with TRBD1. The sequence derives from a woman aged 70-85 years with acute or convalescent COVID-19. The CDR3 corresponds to CDGAVTGVMGEQFF. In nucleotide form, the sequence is TGTGACGGCGCTGTGACAGGGGTTATGGGTGAGCAGTTCTTC.